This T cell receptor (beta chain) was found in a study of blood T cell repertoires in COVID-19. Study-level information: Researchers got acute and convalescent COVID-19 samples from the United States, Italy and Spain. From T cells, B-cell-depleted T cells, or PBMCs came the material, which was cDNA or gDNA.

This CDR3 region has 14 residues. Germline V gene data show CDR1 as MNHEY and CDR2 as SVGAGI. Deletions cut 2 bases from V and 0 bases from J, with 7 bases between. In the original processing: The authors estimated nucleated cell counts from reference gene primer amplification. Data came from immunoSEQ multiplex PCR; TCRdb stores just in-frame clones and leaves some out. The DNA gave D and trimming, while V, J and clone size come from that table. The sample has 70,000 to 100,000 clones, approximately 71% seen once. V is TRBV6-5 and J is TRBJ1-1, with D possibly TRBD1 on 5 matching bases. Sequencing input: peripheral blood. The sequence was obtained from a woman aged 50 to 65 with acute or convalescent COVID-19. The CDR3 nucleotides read TGTGCCAGCAGTTACAGGACACTGAACACTGAAGCTTTCTTT. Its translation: CASSYRTLNTEAFF.